This T cell receptor (beta chain) was profiled in a study of tissue T cells after allogeneic stem cell transplantation. Using immunoSEQ multiplex PCR, the repertoire was profiled, and TCRdb retains in-frame clones only, with some absent. The data contain 15,000 to 20,000 clones, under 80% of them seen just once; the ten biggest clones take up over 0.85%. General study findings and limits: Anatomically similar tissues had similar TCR repertoires within each patient. Only a limited share of tissue TCRs appeared in blood or spleen. Motif-based clustering found tissue-specific repertoire signatures shared across patients, though few clones were shared. Some tissue clones might be persisting host cells; their alloreactivity or antigen specificity was not determined.

Concerning this clone itself: Its matching antigen is unknown. Gene names and germline refer to mouse.

The TCR sequence derives from a female BALB/c mouse in good health. This mouse strain has H2-d as its MHC haplotype. The specimen was spleen.

The CDR3 bases that were read are TGTGCCAGCAGGGACTGGGGGGAGGGGGAAAACACCTTGTAC. Amino acids: CASRDWGEGENTLY. The full CDR3 protein is CASRDWGEGENTLYF. The gene calls are TRBV14 and TRBJ2-4; 11 positions agree with TRBD2. The missing CDR3 end, 1 residue past where the read stops, is filled in from the germline J gene. The CDR3 has 15 residues. The V and J ends lost 5 bases and 4 bases, in that order; junction bases with no gene match: 6. Germline CDR1 is SGHDT and CDR2 is FRDEAV.